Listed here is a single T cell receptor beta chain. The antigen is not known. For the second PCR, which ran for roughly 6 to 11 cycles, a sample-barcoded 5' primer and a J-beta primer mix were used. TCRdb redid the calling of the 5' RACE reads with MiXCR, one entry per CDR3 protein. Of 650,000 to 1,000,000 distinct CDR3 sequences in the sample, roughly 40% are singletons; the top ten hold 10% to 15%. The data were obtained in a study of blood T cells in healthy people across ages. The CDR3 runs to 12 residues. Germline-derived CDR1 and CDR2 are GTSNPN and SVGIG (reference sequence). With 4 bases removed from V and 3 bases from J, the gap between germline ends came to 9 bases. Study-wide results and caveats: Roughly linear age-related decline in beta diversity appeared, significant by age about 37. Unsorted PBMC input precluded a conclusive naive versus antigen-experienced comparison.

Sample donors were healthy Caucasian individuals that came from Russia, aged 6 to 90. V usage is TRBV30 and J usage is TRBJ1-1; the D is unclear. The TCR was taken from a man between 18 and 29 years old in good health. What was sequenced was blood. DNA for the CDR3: TGTGCCTGGAAAGGCGGCTACACTGAAGCTTTCTTT. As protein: CAWKGGYTEAFF.